The 32 T cell receptor beta chains listed next were all sequenced from one sample in a study of response to subunit inactivated influenza vaccine. TCRdb fed the RT-PCR reads into MiXCR, producing one record per CDR3 protein. The data show around 750,000 distinct CDR3 sequences, about 20% seen once. The sequences come from PBMCs from blood, collected more than 4 days after vaccination. These receptors all come from a man between 50 and 59 years old who received an inactivated influenza vaccine.

The gene calls are TRBV9 and TRBJ2-7, with 10 bases lining up with TRBD2. J lost 7 bases, V lost 3 bases, and 10 bases had no gene match. Germline lookup yields CDR1 SGDLS and CDR2 YYNGEE. The CDR3 totals 15 residues. In DNA, the CDR3 is TGTGCCAGCAGCGCCGGCGCTAGCGGGGGCTGGGAGCAGTACTTC. It encodes CASSAGASGGWEQYF. Combining the CDR3 with reference TRBV9 and TRBJ2-7 gives the whole variable domain DSGVTQTPKHLITATGQRVTLRCSPRSGDLSVYWYQQSLDQGLQFLIQYYNGEERAKGNILERFSAQQFPDLHSELNLSSLELGDSALYFCASSAGASGGWEQYFGPGTRLTVT.

This chain connects TRBV12-3 or TRBV12-4 to TRBJ2-3; no reliable D call. V lost 6 bases and J lost 2, with 15 bases in between. CDR3 length: 15 residues. CDR3 nucleotide sequence: TGTGCCAGCAGGCCCCGGACCGGGCACACAGATACGCAGTATTTT. Protein sequence: CASRPRTGHTDTQYF.

V and J are TRBV5-6 and TRBJ2-7, with D unclear. V was trimmed by 6 bases and J by 2 bases, leaving 15 bases between them. The CDR3 has 14 residues. The germline V gene has CDR1 SGHDT and CDR2 YYEEEE. CDR3 residues: CASTNSARAYEQYF. CDR3 nucleotide sequence: TGTGCCAGCACCAACAGCGCCCGAGCCTACGAGCAGTACTTC.

This chain links TRBV20-1 with TRBJ2-7; D ambiguous. V lost 1 base and J 2 bases, leaving 12 bases between the germline ends. The CDR3 spans 14 residues. Germline assignment: CDR1 DFQATT and CDR2 SNEGSKA (reference sequence). The chain's CDR3 is CSARGIGVAYEQYF. CDR3 nucleotides: TGCAGTGCTAGAGGGATTGGAGTGGCCTACGAGCAGTACTTC.

This clonotype occurred a few times. The chain employs TRBV6-5 and TRBJ2-5; D gene unclear. Germline V CDR1 and CDR2: MNHEY, SVGAGI. V lost 0 bases to trimming and J lost 5 bases, with 10 bases between them. The CDR3 contains 14 residues. The DNA for the CDR3 is TGTGCCAGCAGTTACTCGAATCGGCCGGAGACCCAGTACTTC. It encodes CASSYSNRPETQYF.

The chain joins TRBV12-3 or TRBV12-4 to TRBJ1-2; D remains unclear. The CDR3 spans 12 residues. Trimming left V 7 bases short and J 0 bases short, with 6 bases between. CDR3: CASNGANYGYTF. The CDR3 DNA follows: TGTGCCAGCAATGGGGCTAACTATGGCTACACCTTC.

A few counts support this clonotype. The chain recombines TRBV7-9 with TRBJ1-6; D unresolved. This CDR3 has 14 amino acids. Germline CDR1 is SEHNR and CDR2 is FQNEAQ (reference sequence). Trimming removed 5 bases at V and 7 bases at J, with 12 bases between. The CDR3 sequence is CASSPLSANSPLHF. CDR3 in DNA: TGTGCCAGCAGCCCCCTATCGGCCAATTCACCCCTCCACTTT.

This rearrangement joins TRBV27 to TRBJ2-2; TRBD1 agrees at 8 bases. The germline CDR1 and CDR2 sequences are MNHEY and SMNVEV (reference sequence). V was pared by 11 bases and J by 6 bases, with 5 bases of the junction left unmatched. This CDR3 has 12 residues. The CDR3 is CASGRGPGELFF. The CDR3 DNA sequence: TGTGCCTCGGGCAGGGGGCCCGGGGAGCTGTTTTTT.

This sequence joins TRBV6-1 and TRBJ2-3; D perhaps matches TRBD2 (5 bases). Germline CDR1 MNHNS, CDR2 SASEGT. The CDR3 length is 13 residues. Deletions cut 8 bases from V and 1 base from J, with 10 bases between. The CDR3: CASRGYRTDTQYF. The CDR3 DNA follows: TGTGCCAGCCGGGGTTACCGCACAGATACGCAGTATTTT.

The chain links TRBV4-3 to TRBJ2-7; D is tentatively TRBD1 or TRBD2 (5 bases each). The germline V and J ends were trimmed by 0 bases and 0 bases, with 12 bases remaining between them. This CDR3 has 16 amino acids. Germline V gene sequence: CDR1 LGHNA, CDR2 YSLEER. CDR3 region: CASSQDTGTVSYEQYF. CDR3 nucleotide sequence: TGCGCCAGCAGCCAAGATACCGGGACGGTCTCCTACGAGCAGTACTTC.

The chain couples TRBV5-5 to TRBJ1-6, with 7 bases aligning to TRBD1. The CDR3 is 15 amino acids. The germline V gene encodes CDR1 SGHKS and CDR2 YYEKEE (reference sequence). J gave up 7 bases and V 3 bases, and 7 bases lay outside the gene matches. CDR3 sequence (DNA): TGTGCCAGCAGCTCCCTGACAGGGAAGAATTCACCCCTCCACTTT. Its translation: CASSSLTGKNSPLHF. Filled out from reference TRBV5-5 and TRBJ1-6, the complete variable domain reads DAGVTQSPTHLIKTRGQQVTLRCSPISGHKSVSWYQQVLGQGPQFIFQYYEKEERGRGNFPDRFSARQFPNYSSELNVNALLLGDSALYLCASSSLTGKNSPLHFGNGTRLTVT.

The chain links TRBV7-6 to TRBJ2-3; TRBD2 aligns across 8 bases. Germline V CDR1 and CDR2: SGHVS, FNYEAQ. V lost 6 bases to trimming and J lost 2 bases; unmatched junction nucleotides: 4. The CDR3 extends over 14 amino acids. CDR3 region: CASSFSGTTDTQYF. The CDR3 DNA reads TGTGCCAGCAGTTTTAGCGGGACCACAGATACGCAGTATTTT.

This chain joins TRBV28 and TRBJ2-7; D is unresolved. Germline CDR1 and CDR2: MDHEN and SYDVKM. Trimming took off 5 bases at V and 3 bases at J, with 14 bases between the two ends. CDR3 length: 14 amino acids. The CDR3 spells CASSPNRQGYEQYF. CDR3 nucleotide sequence: TGTGCCAGCAGTCCGAACAGACAAGGCTACGAGCAGTACTTC.

The chain couples TRBV4-3 to TRBJ2-1; 7 nucleotides agree with TRBD1. CDR3 length: 16 amino acids. Germline loops: CDR1 LGHNA, CDR2 YSLEER. V lost 2 bases to trimming and J lost 2 bases; unmatched junction nucleotides: 6. The CDR3 DNA is TGCGCCAGCAGCCAACATTTACAGGGGACCTACAATGAGCAGTTCTTC. It translates to CASSQHLQGTYNEQFF.

In this sample, this clonotype turned up many times. The chain links TRBV12-3 or TRBV12-4 to TRBJ2-1; TRBD1 matches at 9 bases. The CDR3 totals 14 residues. Trimming cost V 8 bases and J 6 bases; bases outside gene matches: 8. This CDR3 reads CASGRGTGINEQFF. In nucleotides, the CDR3 is TGTGCCAGCGGGAGGGGGACAGGGATCAATGAGCAGTTCTTC.

In its sample, this clonotype was seen a few times. The chain has TRBV4-1 and TRBJ2-1, with 13 nucleotides matching TRBD2. This CDR3 has 21 residues. J was trimmed by 0 bases and V by 0 bases; bases with no gene match: 11. Germline V gene lookup returns CDR1 MGHRA and CDR2 YSYEKL. CDR3 DNA: TGCGCCAGCAGCCAAGATATGCGGTTGAGACTAGCGGGGGGCTCCTACAATGAGCAGTTCTTC. Its protein is CASSQDMRLRLAGGSYNEQFF.

The rearrangement uses TRBV24-1 and TRBJ2-1; a weak D match, TRBD2 (6 bases). Germline V gene data show CDR1 as KGHDR and CDR2 as SFDVKD. Between the trimmed V and J ends, which lost 4 bases and 0 bases, there was a span of 12 bases. The CDR3 sequence is 16 residues long. CDR3 nucleotides: TGTGCCACCAGTGAGCCTGGCGGGGCCTCCTACAATGAGCAGTTCTTC. Protein: CATSEPGGASYNEQFF.

This clonotype was seen repeatedly, ten times or more. The chain is built from TRBV5-1 and TRBJ2-3, with D unclear. Germline V CDR1 and CDR2: SGHRS, YFSETQ. Between the trimmed V and J ends, which lost 5 bases and 2 bases, there was a span of 3 bases. The CDR3 totals 11 residues. The CDR3 is CASRFTDTQYF. In DNA form, the CDR3 reads TGCGCCAGCAGGTTCACAGATACGCAGTATTTT.

This clonotype was recorded a few times. The chain links TRBV20-1 to TRBJ2-5; D is perhaps TRBD1 (5 bases). From germline, CDR1 is DFQATT and CDR2 SNEGSKA (reference sequence). The CDR3 is made up of 16 amino acids. With 2 bases removed from V and 3 bases from J, the gap between germline ends came to 19 bases. The CDR3 protein is CSARIFGRTPEETQYF. The CDR3 coding sequence is TGCAGTGCTAGAATTTTTGGAAGGACACCCGAAGAGACCCAGTACTTC.

CDR3: CASSSNRASTDTQYF. Here the CDR3 DNA reads TGTGCCAGCAGCTCGAACAGGGCTAGCACAGATACGCAGTATTTT. This sequence joins TRBV5-8 and TRBJ2-3, with D possibly matching TRBD1 (6 bases). The CDR3 consists of 15 residues. V was clipped by 3 bases and J by 0 bases, with 11 bases between them. Germline-derived CDR1 and CDR2 are SGHTS and YDEGEE. Supplemented by reference TRBV5-8 and TRBJ2-3, the full variable domain reads EAGVTQSPTHLIKTRGQQATLRCSPISGHTSVYWYQQALGLGLQFLLWYDEGEERNRGNFPPRFSGRQFPNYSSELNVNALELEDSALYLCASSSNRASTDTQYFGPGTRLTVL.

A few counts support this clonotype. The CDR3 coding sequence is TGCAGCGTTGAGGTCGGGTTAGCGGGAAGTCCCTACGAGCAGTACTTC. Translated: CSVEVGLAGSPYEQYF. The chain recombines TRBV29-1 with TRBJ2-7, with 8 bases fitting TRBD2. V shed 3 bases, J shed 2 bases, and the junction held 12 bases outside the gene matches. CDR3 length: 16 amino acids. Germline V lookup: CDR1 SQVTM, CDR2 ANQGSEA.

The chain links TRBV12-3 or TRBV12-4 to TRBJ2-5; D not resolved. Trimming cost V 3 bases and J 5 bases, with 13 bases left between them. CDR3 size: 14 residues. CDR3 loop: CASSFLGVRETQYF. For the CDR3, the DNA is TGTGCCAGCAGTTTCCTGGGCGTCCGGGAGACCCAGTACTTC.

A few counts support this clonotype. This chain links TRBV20-1 with TRBJ1-6; tentative D call: TRBD1 (5 bases). CDR1 is DFQATT, CDR2 SNEGSKA, per germline (reference sequence). The CDR3 runs 16 residues. Trimming took off 1 base at V and 6 bases at J, with 16 bases between the two ends. The CDR3 DNA reads as TGCAGTGCTAGAGCGGACGGCAGGGCTTTTAATTCACCCCTCCACTTT. Amino acids: CSARADGRAFNSPLHF.

This clonotype showed up many times. The chain combines TRBV5-6 with TRBJ1-1; D might be TRBD1 (5 bases). Trimming left V 3 bases short and J 0 bases short, with 12 bases between. Germline CDR1 SGHDT, CDR2 YYEEEE. This CDR3 contains 15 residues. The CDR3 region is CASSSPGVMNTEAFF. Written as DNA, the CDR3 is TGTGCCAGCAGCTCACCGGGGGTCATGAACACTGAAGCTTTCTTT.

This clonotype occurred a few times. This chain joins TRBV7-3 and TRBJ2-5, with D hard to call. This CDR3 comprises 14 residues. In germline, CDR1 is SGHTA, CDR2 FQGTGA. V lost 2 bases to trimming and J lost 5 bases, with 12 bases between them. The CDR3 loop reads CASSLLGSTETQYF. Written as DNA, the CDR3 is TGTGCCAGCAGCTTACTGGGCAGCACGGAGACCCAGTACTTC.

The chain links TRBV20-1 to TRBJ2-7; 7 bases align to TRBD2. Germline assignment: CDR1 DFQATT and CDR2 SNEGSKA (reference sequence). The CDR3 covers 14 residues. Losses at the gene ends were 4 bases for V and 6 bases for J; bases not matched to a gene: 12. In nucleotides, the CDR3 is TGCAGTGCTACAAAACTAGCGCGAGATCGCGAGCAGTACTTC. This translates into CSATKLARDREQYF.

The chain recombines TRBV20-1 with TRBJ1-1; D unclear. Looked up from germline, CDR1 is DFQATT and CDR2 is SNEGSKA (reference sequence). V lost 1 base to trimming and J lost 5 bases, with 14 bases between them. The CDR3 is 14 amino acids. The CDR3, as DNA: TGCAGTGCTAGAGTTCCCGGCTCGGGGACTGAAGCTTTCTTT. Its translation: CSARVPGSGTEAFF.

This clonotype was seen many times. The CDR3: CSAVEGLAEISQTQYF. For the CDR3, the DNA is TGCAGTGCAGTCGAGGGTCTAGCGGAGATTTCGCAGACCCAGTACTTC. This chain connects TRBV20-1 to TRBJ2-5, with 7 bases that match TRBD2. CDR1 and CDR2 (germline): DFQATT, SNEGSKA (reference sequence). This CDR3 region has 16 residues. The trim removed 6 bases at V and 6 bases at J, leaving 19 bases unmatched.

Only a few counts were recorded for this clonotype. The chain is built from TRBV6-2 or TRBV6-3 and TRBJ2-7; D remains ambiguous. This CDR3 comprises 15 residues. Trimming took off 6 bases at V and 1 base at J, with 16 bases between the two ends. Germline assignment: CDR1 MNHEY and CDR2 SVGEGT. The CDR3 region has the DNA TGTGCCAGCAGCCTCTCCTTATGGGGATCCTACGAGCAGTACTTC. Translated: CASSLSLWGSYEQYF.

The chain couples TRBV20-1 to TRBJ2-1; possibly TRBD1 for D (5 bases). Germline-derived CDR1 and CDR2 are DFQATT and SNEGSKA (reference sequence). The CDR3 consists of 17 residues. V shed 3 bases and J shed 0 bases, with 18 bases lying between them. CDR3 DNA sequence: TGCAGTGCTAGTATTTTTCGTAGGGGATTCTCCTACAATGAGCAGTTCTTC. Translation: CSASIFRRGFSYNEQFF.

This clonotype was counted once. The chain couples TRBV15 to TRBJ2-5, with D perhaps TRBD1 (6 bases). V lost 0 bases and J lost 0, with 11 bases in between. The germline V gene has CDR1 LNHNV and CDR2 YYDKDF (reference sequence). The CDR3 covers 16 residues. Here the CDR3 reads CATSRDWTDYQETQYF. CDR3 in DNA: TGTGCCACCAGCAGAGATTGGACAGATTACCAAGAGACCCAGTACTTC.

V and J are TRBV20-1 and TRBJ1-1; tentative D call: TRBD1 (6 bases). CDR1 DFQATT and CDR2 SNEGSKA come from the germline V gene (reference sequence). V gave up 6 bases and J gave up 8 bases, with 16 bases separating them. The CDR3 extends over 12 amino acids. CDR3 sequence reads: CSAPIGGTEAFF. CDR3 DNA sequence: TGCAGTGCCCCCATAGGGGGTACGGAAGCTTTCTTT.